What follows are 11 T cell receptor beta chains derived from one specimen sequenced in a study of T cell responses to AZD1222 COVID-19 vaccine. TCRdb's copy holds only in-frame clones and misses some; the assay was immunoSEQ multiplex PCR. The table includes roughly 120,000 clones, 88% detected once. Specimen: peripheral blood, collected on day 0 of AZD1222 vaccination. These receptors all come from an adult in good health.

CDR3 bases: TGCGCCAGCAGCCAGCCCATAATCTTCGACTCTGGAAACACCATATATTTT. Translation: CASSQPIIFDSGNTIYF. The genes are TRBV4-1 and TRBJ1-3, with D uncertain. V lost 3 bases and J lost 0, with 15 bases in between. The CDR3 loop spans 17 amino acids. Per the germline V gene, CDR1 is MGHRA and CDR2 is YSYEKL.

The rearrangement uses TRBV3-1 (or the pseudogene TRBV3-2) and TRBJ2-5; 9 nucleotides line up with TRBD2. CDR1 is LGHDT and CDR2 is YNNKEL in the germline V gene (reference sequence). The length of the CDR3 is 15 residues. V dropped 10 bases and J dropped 5; count of bases not matched to a gene: 14. CDR3 in DNA: TGTGCCACCGGCGAAGAGCTAGCGGGAAGGGAGACCCAGTACTTC. Translating it yields CATGEELAGRETQYF.

V usage is TRBV19 and J usage is TRBJ1-2; 12 bases map to TRBD1. CDR1 and CDR2 from the germline V gene are LNHDA and SQIVND (reference sequence). The ends lost 6 bases at V and 4 bases at J; junction bases unmatched: 9. The CDR3 runs 16 residues. In nucleotides, the CDR3 is TGTGCCAGTAGAACCTCCGGGACAGGGGGCCTCTATGGCTACACCTTC. Translation gives CASRTSGTGGLYGYTF.

This sequence joins TRBV5-1 and TRBJ1-1; D is uncertain. Looked up from germline, CDR1 is SGHRS and CDR2 is YFSETQ. The V end was cut by 3 bases, the J end by 3 bases, with 9 bases between. This CDR3 is 13 amino acids long. DNA for the CDR3: TGCGCCAGCAGCTCTTCGGGGTACACTGAAGCTTTCTTT. Translation: CASSSSGYTEAFF.

This clone was picked up one time. The chain is built from TRBV7-6 and TRBJ2-1; perhaps TRBD2 as D (6 bases). This CDR3 spans 18 amino acids. Germline V lookup: CDR1 SGHVS, CDR2 FNYEAQ. V was clipped by 3 bases and J by 3 bases, with 21 bases between them. The CDR3 protein is CASSFDGSVVGSYNEQFF. The CDR3 nucleotides are TGTGCCAGCAGCTTCGACGGATCCGTGGTCGGGAGCTACAATGAGCAGTTCTTC.

The chain's CDR3 is CASSLRDRGSGNTIYF. CDR3 nucleotides: TGTGCCAGCAGCCTCCGGGACAGGGGTTCTGGAAACACCATATATTTT. This chain uses TRBV7-2 with TRBJ1-3; the match to TRBD1 covers 10 bases. V lost 5 bases, J lost 1 base, and 5 bases stayed unmatched. This CDR3 is built from 16 residues. Germline CDR1 reads SGHTA; CDR2 reads FQGNSA.

V is TRBV7-9 and J is TRBJ1-2; D might be TRBD1 (5 bases). The CDR3 consists of 17 residues. Per the germline V gene, CDR1 is SEHNR and CDR2 is FQNEAQ (reference sequence). V lost 2 bases to trimming and J lost 1 base, with 17 bases between them. This chain's CDR3 is CASSLSGGPQDNYGYTF. The CDR3 DNA sequence: TGTGCCAGCAGCTTATCTGGGGGACCACAGGATAACTATGGCTACACCTTC.

The rearrangement uses TRBV4-2 and TRBJ2-7; the match to TRBD2 covers 8 bases. Germline trimming cut 3 bases from V and 9 bases from J; bases unmatched to any gene: 19. The CDR3 is 17 amino acids. The germline V gene has CDR1 LGHNA and CDR2 YNFKEQ. This CDR3 reads CASSHPGSSGAPVVQYF. CDR3 in DNA: TGTGCCAGCAGCCACCCCGGAAGTAGCGGGGCTCCGGTGGTGCAGTACTTC.

V is TRBV13 and J is TRBJ2-2, with TRBD1 matching over 9 bases. CDR1 PRHDT and CDR2 FYEKMQ come from the germline V gene (reference sequence). V dropped 5 bases and J dropped 2; count of bases not matched to a gene: 6. This CDR3 has 16 amino acids. DNA of the CDR3: TGTGCCAGCAGCCACCGGGACAGGGTAAACACCGGGGAGCTGTTTTTT. It is translated as CASSHRDRVNTGELFF.

This clone appeared a single time. This chain links TRBV13 with TRBJ1-6; 9 bases fit TRBD1. The CDR3 sequence is 17 residues long. V gave up 0 bases and J gave up 7 bases; unmatched junction bases: 7. Germline CDR1 is PRHDT and CDR2 is FYEKMQ (reference sequence). The DNA of the CDR3 is TGTGCCAGCAGCTTAGGGCGAAGGACAGGGGACAATTCACCCCTCCACTTT. Translated: CASSLGRRTGDNSPLHF.

The chain uses TRBV27 and TRBJ1-2; TRBD1 matches at 9 bases. CDR1 MNHEY and CDR2 SMNVEV come from the germline V gene (reference sequence). The CDR3 has 14 residues. V shed 0 bases, J shed 4 bases, and the junction held 0 bases outside the gene matches. In nucleotides, the CDR3 is TGTGCCAGCAGTTTATCGGGACAGGGCTATGGCTACACCTTC. Translated, it gives CASSLSGQGYGYTF.